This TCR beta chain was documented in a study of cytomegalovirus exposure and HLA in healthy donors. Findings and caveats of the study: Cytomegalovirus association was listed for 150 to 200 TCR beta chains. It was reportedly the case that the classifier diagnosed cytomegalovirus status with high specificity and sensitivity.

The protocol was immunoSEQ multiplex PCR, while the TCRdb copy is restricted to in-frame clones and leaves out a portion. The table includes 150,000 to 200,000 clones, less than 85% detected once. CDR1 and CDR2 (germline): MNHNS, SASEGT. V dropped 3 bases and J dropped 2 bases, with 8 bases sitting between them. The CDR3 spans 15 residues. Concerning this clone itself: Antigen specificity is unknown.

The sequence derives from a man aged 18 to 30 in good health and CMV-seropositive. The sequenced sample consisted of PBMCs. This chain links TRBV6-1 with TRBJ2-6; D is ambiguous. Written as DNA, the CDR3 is TGTGCCAGCAGTGACAATGGAGCTGGGGCCAACGTCCTGACTTTC. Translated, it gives CASSDNGAGANVLTF.